Listed below are T cell receptor beta chains from one sample, sequenced in a study of shared T cell receptors in the human thymus. TCRdb's copy holds only in-frame clones and misses some; the assay was immunoSEQ multiplex PCR. The data show 650,000 to 950,000 clones, 70% to 90% seen once. This sample was shared with a second study, whose subject was human thymus T cells.

The sequenced sample consisted of thymocytes. The origin of the receptors is a girl in the first two years of life with a congenital heart defect. Both conserved end residues are part of each CDR3. D genes are given only for firm matches. Only part of the rows carry a size: once, few, many, or a class if the clone is expanded.

V gene	clone size	D gene	J gene	CDR3 DNA	CDR3 protein
TRBV15	-	TRBD2	TRBJ2-1	TGTGCCACCAGCAGAGATCCTAGCGGGGGCCCCAGGGGGAGAGAGCAGTTCTTC	CATSRDPSGGPRGREQFF
TRBV19	few	TRBD1	TRBJ2-7	TGTGCCAGTAGTGCCCTTTCCTCTTTCCGGGACAGCGAGCAGTACTTC	CASSALSSFRDSEQYF
TRBV5-1	-	TRBD1	TRBJ1-2	TGCGCCAGCAGTTCCCCGGGGGGACAGGCCGGCGGTGGCTACACCTTC	CASSSPGGQAGGGYTF
TRBV6-5	-	TRBD2	TRBJ2-7	TGTGCCAGCAGTTACTCCGGGACTACCAGACTCTACGAGCAGTACTTC	CASSYSGTTRLYEQYF
TRBV15	-	TRBD1	TRBJ1-4	TGTGCCACCCTCCTTACAGGGGGTAGAACTAATGAAAAACTGTTTTTT	CATLLTGGRTNEKLFF
TRBV6-6	-	-	TRBJ1-2	TGTGCCAGCAGTTGGCAGGGGCCGAACTCTAACTATGGCTACACCTTC	CASSWQGPNSNYGYTF
TRBV27	-	-	TRBJ1-5	TGTGCCAGCAGTTTATGGGGCACAGAACAGCCCCAGCATTTT	CASSLWGTEQPQHF
TRBV9	-	TRBD1	TRBJ1-4	TGTGCCAGCAGCGTGAGACAGGGGGCAACTAATGAAAAACTGTTTTTT	CASSVRQGATNEKLFF
TRBV7-2	-	TRBD1	TRBJ1-6	TGTGCCAGCAGCTTACCCATTCCTGGCAGGGGGAGTAATTCACCCCTCCACTTT	CASSLPIPGRGSNSPLHF
TRBV6-5	-	-	TRBJ2-7	TGTGCCAGCAGTTACATAAGAGTGGCTAGTTACGAGCAGTACTTC	CASSYIRVASYEQYF
TRBV5-6	-	TRBD1	TRBJ1-6	TGTGCCAGCAGCCCGATGCCTACAGGGGTGTTTTTCGTTTCACCCCTCCACTTT	CASSPMPTGVFFVSPLHF
TRBV18	-	-	TRBJ2-2	TGTGCCAGCTCACCAGAGACGCAGGGAGGTGGGGAGCTGTTTTTT	CASSPETQGGGELFF
TRBV4-1	-	-	TRBJ2-7	TGCGCCAGCAGCCAAGATCACAGGCGGGGTGACTACGAGCAGTACTTC	CASSQDHRRGDYEQYF
TRBV16	-	TRBD1	TRBJ2-4	TGTGCCAGCAGCCGAAAAAGGAATACAGGGGGCCTACTCGACTTAGCCAAAAACATTCAGTACTTC	CASSRKRNTGGLLDLAKNIQYF
TRBV10-3	-	-	TRBJ2-7	TGTGCCATCATGGACAGCCCCTACGAGCAGTACTTC	CAIMDSPYEQYF
TRBV13	few	-	TRBJ1-2	TGTGCCAGCAGCTTAGTATGGCGGGGGAACTATGGCTACACCTTC	CASSLVWRGNYGYTF
TRBV25-1	-	TRBD2	TRBJ2-5	TGTGCCACCCGATTTTATAAAGCGGGGGGGGGTCGGGGGGAGACCCAGTACTTC	CATRFYKAGGGRGETQYF
TRBV15	-	TRBD1	TRBJ2-3	TGTGCCACCAGCAGGGACCGACAGGGGTACACAGATACGCAGTATTTT	CATSRDRQGYTDTQYF
TRBV30	-	TRBD1	TRBJ1-4	TGTGCCTGGAGCAGTACCAGGGGGGCCGGGGGAGAAAAACTGTTTTTT	CAWSSTRGAGGEKLFF
TRBV5-1	-	-	TRBJ1-3	TGCGCCAGCAGACCAGGGTTTTCTGGAAACACCATATATTTT	CASRPGFSGNTIYF
TRBV10-3	-	TRBD2	TRBJ2-3	TGTGCCATCAGTGGTGGACTAGCGGGGGGGCCGGCAGATACGCAGTATTTT	CAISGGLAGGPADTQYF
TRBV14	-	-	TRBJ1-2	TGTGCCAGCAGCCAAGAAGATAGTATCCCTAACTATGGCTACACCTTC	CASSQEDSIPNYGYTF
TRBV5-5	-	TRBD1	TRBJ1-6	TGTGCCAGCAGCTACAGGGGAGGCGCCGTATTAAATTCACCCCTCCACTTT	CASSYRGGAVLNSPLHF
TRBV18	-	-	TRBJ1-2	TGTGCCAGCTCACCGCTTATCGGGAATTGTAACTATGGCTACACCTTC	CASSPLIGNCNYGYTF
TRBV4-2	-	-	TRBJ1-3	TGTGCCAGCAGCCTCGAACAGGGAGGGGCTGGAAACACCATATATTTT	CASSLEQGGAGNTIYF
TRBV5-5	once	TRBD1	TRBJ2-2	TGTGCCAGCAGCTTTGGACAGGGAGACACCGGGGAGCTGTTTTTT	CASSFGQGDTGELFF
TRBV7-2	-	TRBD1	TRBJ2-7	TGTGCCAGCAGCCCCCGGGACAGGGCTTACGAGCAGTACTTC	CASSPRDRAYEQYF
TRBV4-1	-	-	TRBJ1-1	TGCGCCAGCAGAAACATCGGAGCGAACACTGAAGCTTTCTTT	CASRNIGANTEAFF
TRBV4-1	-	TRBD1	TRBJ1-2	TGCGCCAGCAGCCACGGACAGGGGGCGGCCTATGGCTACACCTTC	CASSHGQGAAYGYTF
TRBV4-1	-	-	TRBJ1-4	TGCGCCAGCAGCCAAGAATTGGGGCCGGAAAAACTGTTTTTT	CASSQELGPEKLFF
TRBV5-6	once	-	TRBJ1-6	TGTGCCAGCAGCTTTTCGGGGGGGAGCTCCTATAATTCACCCCTCCACTTT	CASSFSGGSSYNSPLHF
TRBV14	-	-	TRBJ1-2	TGTGCCAGCAGCCAAATCGGAGGGGCCCGATCTACTAATGGCTACACCTTC	CASSQIGGARSTNGYTF
TRBV28	-	-	TRBJ1-6	TGTGCCAGCGATTGGCGACAGCCCGATAATTCACCCCTCCACTTT	CASDWRQPDNSPLHF
TRBV29-1	-	TRBD2	TRBJ2-1	TGCAGCGTAACAACCCGGACTAGCGGTTACAATGAGCAGTTCTTC	CSVTTRTSGYNEQFF
TRBV7-9	-	TRBD1	TRBJ1-1	TGTGCCAGCAGCCGCACAGGGGGCAGGAGTGAAGCTTTCTTT	CASSRTGGRSEAFF
TRBV7-2	-	-	TRBJ1-5	TGTGCCAGCAGCTTGGACAGCCATTATAGCAATCAGCCCCAGCATTTT	CASSLDSHYSNQPQHF
TRBV18	-	-	TRBJ1-5	TGTGCCAGCTCGAGGGGAGGATTTGGCAATCAGCCCCAGCATTTT	CASSRGGFGNQPQHF
TRBV4-1	-	TRBD1	TRBJ2-6	TGCGCCAGCAGCCAAGTACGACAGGGTGGAGGGGCCAACGTCCTGACTTTC	CASSQVRQGGGANVLTF
TRBV5-6	-	TRBD1	TRBJ1-2	TGTGCCAGCAGGAGCACAGGGGGCGCCCCTAACTATGGCTACACCTTC	CASRSTGGAPNYGYTF
TRBV9	-	-	TRBJ1-1	TGTGCCAGCAGCGTAGTTCCCCCCGGGGGAACTGAAGCTTTCTTT	CASSVVPPGGTEAFF